The clone carrying this TCR beta chain showed up just a few times. The antigen remains unidentified. The sample belongs to a study of breast tumors, draining lymph nodes, adjacent tissues. Study conclusions and caveats: Compared with lymph nodes, tumors were less diverse; compared with nontumor tissue, more.

The CDR3 consists of 18 residues. The germline V gene encodes CDR1 LNHDA and CDR2 SQIVND (reference sequence). V lost 11 bases, J lost 3 bases, and 26 bases lay in between. TCRdb re-analysed the multiplex PCR reads in MiXCR, keeping a single row per CDR3 protein. The sample contains fewer than 150,000 distinct CDR3 sequences, around 21% of which appear only once. Samples came from axillary lymph nodes draining the breast cancer. The sequencing input was axillary lymph node tissue. The sequence was collected from a female donor with breast cancer. Some clones in this sample may be carry-over from other donors' samples. The chain uses TRBV19 and TRBJ2-6, with a possible D match to TRBD2 (6 bases). The CDR3 DNA follows: TGTGCCGCACGCTCCGGGGGAGGAGGTGTTAGTGGGGCCAACGTCCTGACTTTC. It translates to CAARSGGGGVSGANVLTF. The variable domain in full, completed from reference TRBV19 and TRBJ2-6, reads DGGITQSPKYLFRKEGQNVTLSCEQNLNHDAMYWYRQDPGQGLRLIYYSQIVNDFQKGDIAEGYSVSREKKESFPLTVTSAQKNPTAFYLCAARSGGGGVSGANVLTFGAGSRLTVL.